This T cell receptor (beta chain) was sequenced during a study of cytomegalovirus exposure and HLA in healthy donors. Study-level findings and limits: Analysis was performed later, and it showed HLA-associated TCR beta chains to be more clonally expanded than equally common others. Presence/absence analyses assumed roughly uniform sequencing depth across donors, which may not hold.

The germline CDR1 and CDR2 sequences are SGHNT and YYREEE (reference sequence). The CDR3 has 14 residues. The V and J ends lost 2 bases and 7 bases, in that order; junction bases with no gene match: 5. A multiplex PCR was run with 60 Vbeta primers and 13 Jbeta primers. Assay: immunoSEQ multiplex PCR; the TCRdb copy retains only in-frame clones and omits some. The sample yields some 190,000 clones, 70% to 75% seen once. The donors were healthy bone marrow donors. As for this clone: What it recognizes is unknown.

The sequence derives from a woman aged 30 to 39 in good health and CMV-seropositive. Source material: PBMCs. The chain uses TRBV5-4 and TRBJ2-7; 11 bases align to TRBD2. CDR3 nucleotide sequence: TGTGCCAGCAGCTTTCCGGGACTAGCGGAAGAGCAGTACTTC. Encoded protein: CASSFPGLAEEQYF.